This T cell receptor beta chain was identified during a study of vaccination effects on CD4 cells after COVID-19. Around day 10 of culture, CD4+ T cells were separated out. By PCR, the person was confirmed to have had SARS-CoV-2 infection between March and December 2020. Two doses of either BNT162b2 or mRNA-1273 were given to each participant. Replacing half the medium with IL-2 medium was done on days 3 and 7. A note on this clone: The antigen remains unidentified.

The germline gives CDR1 SGDLS, CDR2 YYNGEE. The CDR3 has 15 residues. V gave up 7 bases and J gave up 10 bases, with 24 bases separating them. TCRdb keeps only in-frame clones here, not all; method: immunoSEQ multiplex PCR. Of 45,000 to 55,000 clones in the sample, 65% to 75% were seen once. The chain uses TRBV9 and TRBJ2-1, with D tentatively TRBD1 (5 bases). The receptor comes from a human donor who had a prior SARS-CoV-2 infection. The specimen comprised CD4+ T cells from PBMCs cultured without peptide, sampled after COVID-19 vaccination. The CDR3 DNA reads as TGTGCCAGCGGGGAACAAGCAGGGCTCGCCGGGGAGCAGTTCTTC. Its protein is CASGEQAGLAGEQFF.